Below are 32 T cell receptor beta chains sequenced from a single sample in a study of T-cell memory formation after mild COVID-19. A single record per CDR3 protein comes from TCRdb applying MiXCR to the 5' RACE reads. The sample shows about 100,000 distinct CDR3 sequences, 8.5% to 14% of them seen only once. The sample consisted of PBMCs or a T cell subset sorted from them (not recorded which). The receptors derive from a man younger than 30 who had mild COVID-19 (a few samples of this study predate the infection). Cell type and time point are not known.

J is TRBJ2-5 and V is TRBV4-1, with 11 bases aligning to TRBD1. After removal of 4 bases from V and 1 base from J, the junction contained 5 bases not matched to a gene. The CDR3 has 16 amino acids. CDR1 is MGHRA and CDR2 is YSYEKL in the germline V gene. The CDR3 nucleotides are TGCGCCAGCAGCCCAGGGACAGGGGGTTCCCAAGAGACCCAGTACTTC. This encodes CASSPGTGGSQETQYF.

This clonotype was seen only a few times. The chain combines TRBV10-1 with TRBJ2-1; 11 bases map to TRBD1. The CDR3 sequence is 19 residues long. The V segment lost 7 bases and the J segment 7 bases; nucleotides outside the gene matches: 21. The germline gives CDR1 WNHNN, CDR2 SYGVQD (reference sequence). This CDR3 reads CASISGQGAAYPQSNEQFF. The CDR3 bases are TGCGCCAGCATTAGCGGACAGGGGGCGGCGTACCCCCAGTCGAATGAGCAGTTCTTC.

This clonotype was found a few times. The V gene is TRBV27, the J gene TRBJ2-1, with 10 bases aligning to TRBD1. Germline values: CDR1 MNHEY, CDR2 SMNVEV (reference sequence). J was trimmed by 8 bases and V by 6 bases; bases with no gene match: 13. The CDR3 is 16 residues long. The DNA for the CDR3 is TGTGCCAGCAGCCCCTTGGGGGACAGGGGTCATCATGAGCAGTTCTTC. It specifies CASSPLGDRGHHEQFF.

In its sample, this clonotype was seen a few times. V gene TRBV7-6 combines with J gene TRBJ1-1; maybe TRBD1 (6 bases). From germline, CDR1 is SGHVS and CDR2 FNYEAQ. Trimming removed 5 bases at V and 0 bases at J, with 13 bases between. This CDR3 spans 15 amino acids. The CDR3 reads CASSARTGLNTEAFF. DNA for the CDR3: TGTGCCAGCAGCGCGAGAACAGGGTTGAACACTGAAGCTTTCTTT. Full variable domain (missing parts from reference TRBV7-6 and TRBJ1-1): GAGVSQSPRYKVTKRGQDVALRCDPISGHVSLYWYRQALGQGPEFLTYFNYEAQQDKSGLPNDRFSAERPEGSISTLTIQRTEQRDSAMYRCASSARTGLNTEAFFGQGTRLTVV.

This chain joins TRBV7-9 and TRBJ2-2; D tentatively reads TRBD1 or TRBD2 (6 bases each). Germline V gene lookup returns CDR1 SEHNR and CDR2 FQNEAQ (reference sequence). The CDR3 has 15 residues. V was trimmed by 5 bases and J by 4 bases, leaving 14 bases between them. The CDR3 DNA reads as TGTGCCAGCAGCCCCCCCGGGGGCCTCACCGGGGAGCTGTTTTTT. This translates into CASSPPGGLTGELFF.

This clonotype was counted only a few times. The chain combines TRBV6-2 or TRBV6-3 with TRBJ2-7; no definite D call. The V gene's germline CDR1 is MNHEY and CDR2 SVGEGT. The CDR3 contains 14 residues. Trimming removed 0 bases at V and 1 base at J, with 7 bases between. The CDR3 here is CASSYSIPSYEQYV. In DNA, the CDR3 is TGTGCCAGCAGTTACTCGATTCCATCCTACGAGCAGTACGTC.

This clonotype was counted at least ten times. The V and J genes are TRBV28 and TRBJ2-2; TRBD2 agrees at 7 bases. Trimming cost V 6 bases and J 3 bases; bases outside gene matches: 4. Germline loops: CDR1 MDHEN, CDR2 SYDVKM. The CDR3 runs to 14 residues. The CDR3 protein is CASSLGLYTGELFF. CDR3 nucleotides: TGTGCCAGCAGCCTGGGACTATACACCGGGGAGCTGTTTTTT.

There are a few counts of this clonotype. The rearrangement uses TRBV5-4 and TRBJ1-4; 8 bases map to TRBD1. Trimming took 2 bases from V and 3 from J; bases not matched to a gene: 6. This CDR3 comprises 16 residues. Germline loops: CDR1 SGHNT, CDR2 YYREEE (reference sequence). The DNA of the CDR3 is TGTGCCAGCAGCTTCTCGGGACAGGCGGCTAATGAAAAACTGTTTTTT. Translation: CASSFSGQAANEKLFF.

The J gene is TRBJ2-1, the V gene TRBV5-1, with D unresolved. This CDR3 is built from 15 residues. The germline gives CDR1 SGHRS, CDR2 YFSETQ. V dropped 1 base and J dropped 6 bases, with 14 bases sitting between them. CDR3 protein: CASSLYSPEGNEQFF. CDR3 bases: TGCGCCAGCAGCTTGTATTCGCCTGAAGGCAATGAGCAGTTCTTC.

V gene TRBV12-3 or TRBV12-4 combines with J gene TRBJ1-2, with D possibly being TRBD1 (5 bases). CDR3 size: 14 residues. With 5 bases removed from V and 8 bases from J, the gap between germline ends came to 18 bases. The CDR3 DNA reads as TGTGCCAGCAGTACCGGGACGTTAGGGGACGGCTACACCTTC. Amino acids: CASSTGTLGDGYTF.

This clonotype was found many times. The rearrangement uses TRBV4-3 and TRBJ2-2; unclear D gene. Between the trimmed V and J ends, which lost 0 bases and 6 bases, there was a span of 14 bases. Germline assignment: CDR1 LGHNA and CDR2 YSLEER. There are 16 residues in the CDR3. CDR3 sequence (DNA): TGCGCCAGCAGCCAAGAAGGCGTCGGTGGGGCCGGGGAGCTGTTTTTT. Translated: CASSQEGVGGAGELFF.

This clonotype was seen more than once but under ten times. A much larger clonotype is one base distant, so this may be a read error. V and J are TRBV6-2 or TRBV6-3 and TRBJ2-5; D remains ambiguous. The ends were cut back, 2 bases at V and 5 bases at J, with 3 bases in the middle. Germline assignment: CDR1 MNHEY and CDR2 SVGEGT. The CDR3 is made up of 11 amino acids. The CDR3 DNA is TGTGCCAGCAGTTACCCGGAGACCCAGTACTTC. Protein sequence: CASSYPETQYF.

This clonotype was seen more than once but under ten times. This chain links TRBV27 with TRBJ2-7, with 8 nucleotides matching TRBD1. Germline V gives CDR1 MNHEY, CDR2 SMNVEV (reference sequence). The junction had 6 bases not matched to a gene; V was cut back by 5 bases and J by 0 bases. This CDR3 comprises 15 residues. DNA for the CDR3: TGTGCCAGCAGTACCGGACAGGGAAGCTCCTACGAGCAGTACGTC. Protein product: CASSTGQGSSYEQYV.

This clonotype was found a few times. The chain combines TRBV7-8 with TRBJ2-1, with 15 bases identical to TRBD2. The CDR3 extends over 21 amino acids. The germline CDR1 and CDR2 sequences are SGHVS and FQNEAQ. The V gene end was trimmed by 4 bases and the J gene end by 3 bases; junction bases not matched to a gene: 16. CDR3 sequence: CASSSVPGTSGGTPSYNEQFF. In DNA form, the CDR3 reads TGTGCCAGCAGCTCGGTACCGGGGACTAGCGGGGGGACACCCAGCTACAATGAGCAGTTCTTC.

The chain links TRBV7-6 to TRBJ2-5; possible D gene TRBD1, 5 bases. V shed 4 bases and J shed 5 bases, with 14 bases lying between them. The V gene's germline CDR1 is SGHVS and CDR2 FNYEAQ. There are 14 residues in the CDR3. The CDR3 DNA reads TGTGCCAGCAGCTCCGCAGGGCTGAGGGAGACCCAGTACTTC. Its translation is CASSSAGLRETQYF.

This clonotype was seen only a few times. The chain uses TRBV7-9 and TRBJ2-5, with D perhaps TRBD1 (5 bases). V was cut by 2 bases and J by 1 base, with 14 bases left in between. This CDR3 has 16 residues. CDR1 and CDR2 (germline): SEHNR, FQNEAQ (reference sequence). The CDR3 protein is CASSLRAGLIQETQYF. In DNA, the CDR3 is TGTGCCAGCAGCTTAAGGGCAGGGCTTATCCAAGAGACCCAGTACTTC.

This clonotype has a count of ten or more. The V gene is TRBV28, the J gene TRBJ1-5, with D unclear. V shed 2 bases and J shed 6 bases, with 8 bases lying between them. This CDR3 comprises 13 residues. CDR1 is MDHEN and CDR2 is SYDVKM in the germline V gene. For the CDR3, the DNA is TGTGCCAGCAGTTTAAGCAGAACTCAGCCCCAGCATTTT. It is translated as CASSLSRTQPQHF. Based on the CDR3 plus reference TRBV28 and TRBJ1-5, the full variable domain is DVKVTQSSRYLVKRTGEKVFLECVQDMDHENMFWYRQDPGLGLRLIYFSYDVKMKEKGDIPEGYSVSREKKERFSLILESASTNQTSMYLCASSLSRTQPQHFGDGTRLSIL.

This clonotype has more than one count but fewer than ten. The chain is built from TRBV7-9 and TRBJ2-7; D is undetermined. The germline CDR1 and CDR2 sequences are SEHNR and FQNEAQ (reference sequence). The CDR3 runs 14 residues. V lost 1 base and J lost 0, with 7 bases in between. The CDR3 sequence is CASSLVTDSYEQYV. The CDR3 region has the DNA TGTGCCAGCAGCTTAGTAACCGACTCCTACGAGCAGTACGTC.

V gene TRBV11-1 combines with J gene TRBJ2-3; D is uncertain. The V end was cut by 3 bases, the J end by 6 bases, with 13 bases between. The CDR3 is 14 amino acids. Germline V gene data show CDR1 as SGHAT and CDR2 as FQDESV (reference sequence). This chain's CDR3 is CASSLGQVRDTQYF. In DNA form, the CDR3 reads TGTGCCAGCAGCTTGGGCCAGGTTCGTGATACGCAGTATTTT.

The table lists this clonotype with a few counts. The chain combines TRBV29-1 with TRBJ2-2; possible D gene TRBD2, 6 bases. V shed 3 bases and J shed 5 bases, with 13 bases lying between them. In germline, CDR1 is SQVTM, CDR2 ANQGSEA. The CDR3 has 14 amino acids. The CDR3 sequence: CSVDGPGDTGELFF. The CDR3 DNA is TGCAGCGTTGACGGACCGGGGGATACCGGGGAGCTGTTTTTT.

V usage is TRBV2 and J usage is TRBJ1-1; D is ambiguous. The CDR3 sequence is 11 residues long. V was trimmed by 7 bases and J by 1 base, leaving 4 bases between them. Germline-derived CDR1 and CDR2 are SNHLY and FYNNEI. The DNA of the CDR3 is TGTGCCAGCATGGGGAACACTGAAGCTTTCTTT. Encoded protein: CASMGNTEAFF.

V gene TRBV6-1 combines with J gene TRBJ2-7, with TRBD1 matching 8 bases. V gave up 6 bases and J gave up 7 bases; unmatched junction bases: 17. CDR3 length: 16 amino acids. Germline V gene data show CDR1 as MNHNS and CDR2 as SASEGT. The CDR3 is CASSVVSAGQGREQYF. The CDR3 nucleotides read TGTGCCAGCAGCGTCGTTAGCGCAGGACAGGGTCGGGAGCAGTACTTC.

The V and J genes are TRBV27 and TRBJ1-2; 7 bases fit TRBD1. CDR1 is MNHEY, CDR2 SMNVEV, per germline (reference sequence). With V trimmed by 4 bases and J by 8 bases, 10 bases remained unmatched. The CDR3 extends over 14 amino acids. Here the CDR3 DNA reads TGTGCCAGCAGTTCGATAACAGGGGTTTTGGGCTACACCTTC. This sequence encodes CASSSITGVLGYTF.

This clonotype came up a few times. This rearrangement joins TRBV7-3 to TRBJ1-2; TRBD1 matches 7 bases. The CDR3 is 13 residues long. The germline gives CDR1 SGHTA, CDR2 FQGTGA. Trimming at V came to 5 bases and at J to 6 bases, leaving 6 bases not matched to a gene. CDR3 DNA: TGTGCCAGCAGCAGGGACAGTCGCCATGGCTACACCTTC. Residues: CASSRDSRHGYTF.

The chain links TRBV6-2 or TRBV6-3 to TRBJ2-7; D gene unclear. Trimming stripped 0 bases from V and 5 bases from J, with 5 bases between. The CDR3 loop spans 12 amino acids. Per the germline V gene, CDR1 is MNHEY and CDR2 is SVGEGT. Here the CDR3 reads CASSYSLDEQYV. Here the CDR3 DNA reads TGTGCCAGCAGTTACTCGCTGGACGAGCAGTACGTC.

The chain carries TRBV29-1 and TRBJ2-3; tentatively, D is TRBD2 (6 bases). The CDR3 extends over 13 amino acids. In germline, CDR1 is SQVTM, CDR2 ANQGSEA. V shed 3 bases and J shed 6 bases, with 13 bases lying between them. The chain's CDR3 is CSVEGEAGDTQYF. CDR3 bases: TGCAGCGTTGAGGGGGAGGCGGGGGATACGCAGTATTTT.

This clonotype was counted only a few times. The chain carries TRBV20-1 and TRBJ2-1; D gene uncertain. V gave up 3 bases and J gave up 5 bases, with 11 bases separating them. CDR1 and CDR2 from the germline V gene are DFQATT and SNEGSKA (reference sequence). The CDR3 is 13 amino acids. The CDR3 is CSARWVRDNEQFF. As DNA, the CDR3 is TGCAGTGCTAGGTGGGTCCGGGACAATGAGCAGTTCTTC.

The chain employs TRBV15 and TRBJ1-2; D might be TRBD1 (5 bases). The CDR3 covers 16 residues. Germline V gives CDR1 LNHNV, CDR2 YYDKDF (reference sequence). Trimming took 0 bases from V and 4 from J, leaving 15 bases between them. CDR3 DNA: TGTGCCACCAGCAGAGATCAGGGCTTCTCTCCCTATGGCTACACCTTC. It translates to CATSRDQGFSPYGYTF.

The V gene is TRBV6-2 or TRBV6-3, the J gene TRBJ2-7; D is possibly TRBD1 (6 bases). The germline V and J ends were trimmed by 5 bases and 4 bases, with 15 bases remaining between them. Germline V gives CDR1 MNHEY, CDR2 SVGEGT. The CDR3 has 14 residues. CDR3 residues: CASSPGTRLYEQYV. DNA for the CDR3: TGTGCCAGCAGTCCCGGGACAAGATTGTACGAGCAGTACGTC.

This clonotype has only a few counts. The rearrangement uses TRBV6-5 and TRBJ1-3, with 11 bases fitting TRBD1. Germline V gene lookup returns CDR1 MNHEY and CDR2 SVGAGI. Unmatched junction bases numbered 3, after V lost 2 bases and J lost 3 bases. The CDR3 extends over 16 amino acids. CDR3 bases: TGTGCCAGCAGTTACGGGACAGGGGGTCGTGGAAACACCATATATTTT. It yields the protein CASSYGTGGRGNTIYF.

The V call is TRBV4-1, the J call TRBJ2-5, with 11 bases fitting TRBD2. The germline gives CDR1 MGHRA, CDR2 YSYEKL. This CDR3 is built from 16 residues. Trimming took 4 bases from V and 5 from J; bases not matched to a gene: 9. In DNA, the CDR3 is TGCGCCAGCAGCCCCGGGGTAGCGGGGGGGCCTGAGACCCAGTACTTC. Translation gives CASSPGVAGGPETQYF.

This clonotype was observed a handful of times. The J gene is TRBJ2-3, the V gene TRBV28, with 7 bases fitting TRBD2. CDR3 size: 14 residues. Per the germline V gene, CDR1 is MDHEN and CDR2 is SYDVKM. V trimming: 7 bases; J trimming: 4 bases; junction bases outside the gene matches: 8. CDR3 protein: CASTGGGGPDTQYF. CDR3 bases: TGTGCCAGCACTGGCGGGGGAGGGCCAGATACGCAGTATTTT.